This TCR beta chain was profiled in a study of blood T cell repertoires in COVID-19. Study-level background: Italy, Spain and the United States were the sources of the convalescent and acute COVID-19 samples. PBMCs, B-cell-depleted T cells, or T cells provided the cDNA or gDNA that made up the material.

Methods used by the authors: Amplification of reference gene primers was used by the study to estimate nucleated cell counts. Generated by immunoSEQ multiplex PCR, the TCRdb table keeps only in-frame clones and is missing some. The V and J calls and clone size are taken from that table; D and trimming were inferred from the DNA. The repertoire holds 25,000 to 30,000 clones, with about 84% as singletons. The sequencing sample was made of peripheral blood. This TCR came from a woman aged 55-69 years with acute or convalescent COVID-19.

The CDR3, as DNA: TGCAGTGCACCGGACTTCGATACGCAGTATTTT. Residues: CSAPDFDTQYF. The V call is TRBV20-1, the J call TRBJ2-3, with a weak D call TRBD2 (5 bases). CDR1 and CDR2 (germline): DFQATT, SNEGSKA (reference sequence). This CDR3 comprises 11 residues. V lost 6 bases, J lost 6 bases, and 10 bases lay in between.